This TCR beta chain was recovered during a study of blood T cell repertoires in COVID-19. Study-level background: Italy, Spain and the United States were the sources of the convalescent and acute COVID-19 samples. In each case, the material was cDNA or gDNA derived from T cells, B-cell-depleted T cells, or PBMCs.

J lost 8 bases, V lost 2 bases, and 9 bases had no gene match. Germline CDR1 is KGHSH and CDR2 is LQKENI. This CDR3 has 15 amino acids. Study processing details: Amplification from reference gene primers served as the basis for estimated nucleated cell counts. TCRdb keeps only in-frame clones here, not all; method: immunoSEQ multiplex PCR. The DNA gave D and trimming, while V, J and clone size come from that table. The table shows roughly 200,000 clones, with roughly 83% occurring only once. The Seattle patients, enrolled during active infection, were followed longitudinally. The chain recombines TRBV18 with TRBJ2-1; 7 nucleotides line up with TRBD2. The receptor was derived from a woman aged 35 to 49 with COVID-19, enrolled during active disease. Sequencing was carried out using peripheral blood. CDR3 DNA sequence: TGTGCCAGCTCACCAGCCGGGAGGCTGATTGATGAGCAGTTCTTC. This translates into CASSPAGRLIDEQFF. The full variable domain, in which reference TRBV18 and TRBJ2-1 provide the parts outside the CDR3, is NAGVMQNPRHLVRRRGQEARLRCSPMKGHSHVYWYRQLPEEGLKFMVYLQKENIIDESGMPKERFSAEFPKEGPSILRIQQVVRGDSAAYFCASSPAGRLIDEQFFGPGTRLTVL.